These T cell receptor beta chains were read from a single sample in a study of monozygotic twins with inflammatory bowel disease. TCRdb reprocessed the 5' RACE reads and reports one entry per CDR3 protein, with no DNA. Here the sample table reports about 380,000 distinct CDR3 sequences. The specimen sequenced was blood. The source is a human donor with ulcerative colitis or Crohn's disease, or a healthy co-twin of an affected twin (not recorded which). CDR3s include the opening cysteine and the closing phenylalanine or tryptophan. Each record gives: J gene, V gene, CDR3 protein.

>TRBJ1-2|TRBV3-1
CASSPPFTGRNYGYTF
>TRBJ1-2|TRBV20-1
CSARSPGHNIDGYTF
>TRBJ2-7|TRBV7-6
CASSPIQGDYEQHF
>TRBJ2-5|TRBV6-1
CASRAAGVGETQYF
>TRBJ2-1|TRBV11-2
CASSLPGPRYNEQFF
>TRBJ2-1|TRBV5-1
CASSLSPGPSNEQFF
>TRBJ2-3|TRBV12-3/TRBV12-4
CASSPTVGGQYF
>TRBJ1-5|TRBV4-2
CASSPNQGIGNQPQHF
>TRBJ1-1|TRBV19
CASSPQKGRTEAFF
>TRBJ2-5|TRBV7-9
CASSSPGQPKETQYF
>TRBJ2-7|TRBV10-3
CAITRTGGEDEQYF
>TRBJ2-7|TRBV20-1
CSPAGGSEQYF
>TRBJ1-5|TRBV10-3
CAISEDNSNQPQHF
>TRBJ2-1|TRBV4-3
CASSQGQTPVNSGEQFF
>TRBJ2-7|TRBV9
CASSVSGASVYEQYF
>TRBJ2-7|TRBV9
CASSVGTGGTHEQYF
>TRBJ1-6|TRBV7-2
CASSADRVGNSPLHF
>TRBJ2-1|TRBV7-7
CASSPSSGYNEQFF
>TRBJ2-7|TRBV2
CASSDDNSYEQYF
>TRBJ2-1|TRBV5-1
CASSLAGKENNEQFF
>TRBJ2-5|TRBV7-2
CASSLDPGREETQYF
>TRBJ1-2|TRBV20-1
CSARVGPSAGAAGYGYTF
>TRBJ2-7|TRBV10-3
CAISESAGAGEQYF
>TRBJ2-1|TRBV9
CASSVGLVGYNEQFF
>TRBJ2-3|TRBV20-1
CSAGPSTDTQYF
>TRBJ1-5|TRBV3-1
CASAPGTGGNKPQHF
>TRBJ1-5|TRBV29-1
CSVGGPNQPQHF
>TRBJ1-5|TRBV20-1
CSARSVSNQPQHF
>TRBJ2-1|TRBV12-3/TRBV12-4
CASSLTSGGLDEQFF
>TRBJ2-2|TRBV2
CASSTESGSNTGELFF
>TRBJ1-4|TRBV7-9
CASSLNSGGGEKLFF
>TRBJ2-1|TRBV9
CASSVGAGDYNEQFF
>TRBJ2-1|TRBV6-1
CASSEWRGSGNEQFF
>TRBJ1-5|TRBV12-3/TRBV12-4
CASSSRRGIQPQHF
>TRBJ1-6|TRBV28
CASSSGDTLSSYNSPLHF
>TRBJ1-1|TRBV12-3/TRBV12-4
CASSHSHGAFF
>TRBJ2-5|TRBV7-9
CASSLTSGEWETQYF
>TRBJ1-1|TRBV29-1
CSVALSLANTEAFF
>TRBJ2-1|TRBV7-2
CASSSGRNNEQFF
>TRBJ1-5|TRBV4-1
CASSQVIQLNQPQHF
>TRBJ2-7|TRBV27
CASSLFFAGQSSYEQYF
>TRBJ2-1|TRBV20-1
CSARDPGENTYNEQFF